This passage covers 11 T cell receptor beta chains from one sample sequenced in a study of beta chain features in type 1 diabetes. The sequenced template was cDNA made from the entire isolated RNA. Only in-frame clones appear in the TCRdb table, and some are missing; sequencing was by immunoSEQ multiplex PCR. The sample gives 620,000 or so clones, around 16% of which show up once; 0.07% to 0.095% is in the top ten. Material for sequencing was naive CD4+ T cells from blood. The receptors derive from a man in his late teens or twenties in good health.

The chain is built from TRBV5-1 and TRBJ2-7, with D possibly matching TRBD1 (7 bases). The CDR3 extends over 17 amino acids. Between the trimmed V and J ends, which lost 0 bases and 0 bases, there was a span of 16 bases. Germline CDR1 reads SGHRS; CDR2 reads YFSETQ. This CDR3 is CASSLETGTRVSYEQYF. CDR3 DNA: TGCGCCAGCAGCTTGGAGACAGGGACTCGAGTCTCCTACGAGCAGTACTTC.

The rearrangement joins TRBV29-1 to TRBJ1-2; TRBD1 is a possible D gene (5 bases). CDR3 length: 10 residues. Germline lookup yields CDR1 SQVTM and CDR2 ANQGSEA. In DNA form, the CDR3 reads TGCAGGGTGGGTGGGGACTGCTACACCTTC. It encodes CRVGGDCYTF.

This clone was detected a few times. The rearrangement uses TRBV12-5 and TRBJ1-1; tentatively, D is TRBD1 (5 bases). Germline-derived CDR1 and CDR2 are LGHNT and FRNRAP. Trimming pared 8 bases from V and 0 bases from J, leaving 7 bases between. The length of the CDR3 is 12 residues. CDR3 amino acids: CASRDLNTEAFF. In DNA form, the CDR3 reads TGTGCTAGTAGGGACCTGAACACTGAAGCTTTCTTT. The whole variable domain, remainder taken from reference TRBV12-5 and TRBJ1-1, is DARVTQTPRHKVTEMGQEVTMRCQPILGHNTVFWYRQTMMQGLELLAYFRNRAPLDDSGMPKDRFSAEMPDATLATLKIQPSEPRDSAVYFCASRDLNTEAFFGQGTRLTVV.

The V gene is TRBV6-5, the J gene TRBJ1-1; 10 positions agree with TRBD1. Germline V gene data show CDR1 as MNHEY and CDR2 as SVGAGI. This CDR3 spans 15 amino acids. Losses at the gene ends were 5 bases for V and 4 bases for J; bases not matched to a gene: 7. The CDR3 nucleotides read TGTGCCAGCAGTCCGGACAGGGGGGGTGGCACTGAAGCTTTCTTT. Its protein is CASSPDRGGGTEAFF.

The genes are TRBV6-5 and TRBJ1-5, with a tentative D call TRBD1 (5 bases). In germline, CDR1 is MNHEY, CDR2 SVGAGI. The CDR3 loop spans 15 amino acids. The V end lost 6 bases, the J end lost 4 bases, and 16 bases lay between the germline ends. In DNA, the CDR3 is TGTGCCAGCAGCGCTTCAGGGACGCGGAATCAGCCCCAGCATTTT. It translates to CASSASGTRNQPQHF.

This clone was seen only a few times. The V and J genes are TRBV7-9 and TRBJ1-1; D remains ambiguous. The V gene lost 7 bases and the J gene lost 0 bases, with 9 bases spanning the gap. CDR1 and CDR2 from the germline V gene are SEHNR and FQNEAQ (reference sequence). The CDR3 sequence is 13 residues long. The chain's CDR3 is CASNKQLNTEAFF. Here the CDR3 DNA reads TGTGCCAGCAACAAACAGCTGAACACTGAAGCTTTCTTT.

This clone appeared a few times. J is TRBJ2-2 and V is TRBV6-6; D unresolved. The CDR3 has 14 residues. V lost 7 bases and J 5 bases, leaving 14 bases between the germline ends. Germline-derived CDR1 and CDR2 are MNHNY and SVGAGI (reference sequence). CDR3 in amino acids: CASKFRGETGELFF. The CDR3 DNA reads as TGTGCCAGCAAATTCCGAGGAGAGACCGGGGAGCTGTTTTTT.

This clone appeared a few times. The V call is TRBV5-6, the J call TRBJ2-1, with 7 bases aligning to TRBD1. Germline V gives CDR1 SGHDT, CDR2 YYEEEE. The CDR3 extends over 17 amino acids. V was clipped by 2 bases and J by 0 bases; unmatched bases: 8. Here the CDR3 reads CASSFFRGQISYNEQFF. The CDR3 DNA sequence: TGTGCCAGCAGCTTCTTTCGGGGACAGATCTCCTACAATGAGCAGTTCTTC.

This clone showed up just a few times. This rearrangement joins TRBV28 to TRBJ2-7, with 10 bases lining up with TRBD1. The CDR3 sequence is 16 residues long. Trimming at V came to 3 bases and at J to 3 bases, leaving 8 bases not matched to a gene. Germline-derived CDR1 and CDR2 are MDHEN and SYDVKM. The CDR3 sequence is CASSLMEGQGYYEQYF. DNA of the CDR3: TGTGCCAGCAGTTTGATGGAGGGACAGGGGTACTACGAGCAGTACTTC.

The chain employs TRBV19 and TRBJ2-7, with no clear D. V lost 1 base and J lost 0, with 10 bases in between. CDR1 is LNHDA, CDR2 SQIVND, per germline (reference sequence). The CDR3 sequence is 15 residues long. The CDR3 DNA sequence: TGTGCCAGTAGTATAGTAGGCAGACTCTCCTACGAGCAGTACTTC. Residues: CASSIVGRLSYEQYF.

The gene calls are TRBV30 and TRBJ1-2; D is unresolved. Germline CDR1 GTSNPN, CDR2 SVGIG (reference sequence). Deletions cut 5 bases from V and 4 bases from J, with 5 bases between. The CDR3 contains 10 residues. This CDR3 reads CAWARYGYTF. The CDR3 DNA is TGTGCCTGGGCACGCTATGGCTACACCTTC. Full variable domain (remainder filled in from reference TRBV30 and TRBJ1-2): SQTIHQWPATLVQPVGSPLSLECTVEGTSNPNLYWYRQAAGRGLQLLFYSVGIGQISSEVPQNLSASRPQDRQFILSSKKLLLSDSGFYLCAWARYGYTFGSGTRLTVV.